This T cell receptor (beta chain) was documented in a study of cytomegalovirus exposure and HLA in healthy donors. The CDR3 sequence is 15 residues long. Germline CDR1 SEHNR, CDR2 FQNEAQ (reference sequence). The V gene lost 4 bases and the J gene lost 0 bases, with 9 bases spanning the gap. Primers for the PCR totalled 60 Vbeta and 13 Jbeta. TCRdb's table, derived via immunoSEQ multiplex PCR, lists solely in-frame clones and lacks some. This sample carries hundreds of thousands of clones, about 75% of them seen once, and the ten largest clones take about 2.2%. Those who donated were healthy bone marrow donors. This clone was counted only a few times.

What was sequenced was PBMCs. The rearrangement uses TRBV7-9 and TRBJ1-4, with D unresolved. This receptor was obtained from a female donor in good health and CMV-seronegative. This chain's CDR3 is CASSYTPSTNEKLFF. The CDR3 DNA reads as TGTGCCAGCAGCTATACACCTTCAACTAATGAAAAACTGTTTTTT.